The clone carrying this T cell receptor beta chain has more than one count but fewer than ten. The V end was cut by 2 bases, the J end by 5 bases, with 12 bases between. This CDR3 region has 14 residues. Germline values: CDR1 GTSNPN, CDR2 SVGIG (reference sequence). This sample was taken from a study of T cells in Graves' hyperthyroidism and ophthalmopathy. RNA transcripts yielded amplified TCR beta CDR3 regions. HTBI primers were the set used in a first-round RT-PCR of the TCR CDR3. MiXCR, applied by TCRdb to the multiplex PCR reads, yields one record per CDR3 protein. The sample lists about half a million distinct CDR3 sequences, around a fifth occurring once.

V gene TRBV30 combines with J gene TRBJ1-4, with D possibly TRBD1 on 5 matching bases. What was sequenced was blood. This receptor was taken from a woman in her 70s with Graves' ophthalmopathy. The CDR3 nucleotides are TGTGCCTGGAGTTGGTGGCAGGGAAATGAAAAACTGTTTTTT. As protein: CAWSWWQGNEKLFF.